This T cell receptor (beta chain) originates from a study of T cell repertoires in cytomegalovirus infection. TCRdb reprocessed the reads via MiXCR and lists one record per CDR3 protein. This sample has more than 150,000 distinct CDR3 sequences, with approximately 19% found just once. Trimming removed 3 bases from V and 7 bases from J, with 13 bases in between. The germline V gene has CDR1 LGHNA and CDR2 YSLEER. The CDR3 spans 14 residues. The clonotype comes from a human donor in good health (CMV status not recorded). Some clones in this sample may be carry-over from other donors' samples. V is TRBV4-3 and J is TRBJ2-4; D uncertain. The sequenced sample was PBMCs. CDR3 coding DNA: TGCGCCAGCAGCCACGACCCTAGTGGGAACATTCAGTACTTC. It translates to CASSHDPSGNIQYF.